This TCR beta chain was recovered during a study of OX40 agonist ivuxolimab in advanced cancers. About the study: In this cohort, patients received ivuxolimab, an agonistic anti-OX40 (CD134) antibody. Aged about 23 to 90 with a mean of approximately 60 years, they were around 85% male. Partial responses were achieved by three patients, of whom one had hepatocellular carcinoma and two had cutaneous melanoma. Hepatocellular carcinoma, melanoma, renal cell or head and neck cancer occurred in dose-escalation patients.

Clones were read by immunoSEQ multiplex PCR, and TCRdb kept only the in-frame ones, dropping some. The repertoire includes 50,000 to 75,000 clones, roughly four fifths of them detected once, and less than 3.5% sits in the top ten. CDR3 length: 12 residues. CDR1 and CDR2 (germline): MDHEN, SYDVKM. The V and J ends lost 7 bases and 5 bases respectively, with 8 bases between them. The sample in question was CD4+ or CD8+ T cells sorted from blood, obtained in a trial of the OX40 agonist ivuxolimab. This receptor was identified in an adult with an advanced solid tumor such as melanoma, head and neck, liver or kidney cancer. This chain links TRBV28 with TRBJ2-2; TRBD2 might be the D (6 bases). The CDR3: CASTGVTGELFF. The CDR3 bases are TGTGCCAGCACGGGGGTGACCGGGGAGCTGTTTTTT.